This T cell receptor beta chain was recovered during a study of cytomegalovirus exposure and HLA in healthy donors. Comments on this clone: Its target is not known.

General study findings and limits: Subsequent analysis found a tendency for first-cohort TCR clusters to co-occur within the roughly 130 validation repertoires. Across donors, most TCRs were seen rarely, yet some public ones were widespread. The authors listed 150 to 200 TCR beta chains as cytomegalovirus-associated. Both high specificity and high sensitivity reportedly marked the classifier's diagnosis of cytomegalovirus status.

Profiling relied on immunoSEQ multiplex PCR, and the TCRdb table lists in-frame clones only, not all of them. The sample records 300,000 or so clones, approximately 88% being singletons. This TCR derives from a man in his thirties or forties in good health and CMV-seronegative. Sequencing used PBMCs.

Written as DNA, the CDR3 is TGCGCCAGCAGAGACGGGACAGGGAAGGATGAGCAGTTCTTC. Amino acid sequence: CASRDGTGKDEQFF. The chain links TRBV5-1 to TRBJ2-1; TRBD1 matches at 9 bases. This CDR3 has 14 residues. Germline CDR1 and CDR2: SGHRS and YFSETQ. V lost 5 bases to trimming and J lost 8 bases; unmatched junction nucleotides: 8.